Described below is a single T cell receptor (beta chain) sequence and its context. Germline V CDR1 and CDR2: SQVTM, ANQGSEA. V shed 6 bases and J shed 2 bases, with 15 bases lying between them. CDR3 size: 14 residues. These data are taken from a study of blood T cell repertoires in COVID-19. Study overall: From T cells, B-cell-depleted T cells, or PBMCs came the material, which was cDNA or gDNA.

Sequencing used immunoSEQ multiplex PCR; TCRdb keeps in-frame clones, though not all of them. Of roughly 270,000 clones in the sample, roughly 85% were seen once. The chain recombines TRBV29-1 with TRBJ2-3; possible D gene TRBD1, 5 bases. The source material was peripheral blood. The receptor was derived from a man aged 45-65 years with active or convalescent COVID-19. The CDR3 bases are TGCAGCGTACAGGCATACTACAACACAGATACGCAGTATTTT. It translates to CSVQAYYNTDTQYF.